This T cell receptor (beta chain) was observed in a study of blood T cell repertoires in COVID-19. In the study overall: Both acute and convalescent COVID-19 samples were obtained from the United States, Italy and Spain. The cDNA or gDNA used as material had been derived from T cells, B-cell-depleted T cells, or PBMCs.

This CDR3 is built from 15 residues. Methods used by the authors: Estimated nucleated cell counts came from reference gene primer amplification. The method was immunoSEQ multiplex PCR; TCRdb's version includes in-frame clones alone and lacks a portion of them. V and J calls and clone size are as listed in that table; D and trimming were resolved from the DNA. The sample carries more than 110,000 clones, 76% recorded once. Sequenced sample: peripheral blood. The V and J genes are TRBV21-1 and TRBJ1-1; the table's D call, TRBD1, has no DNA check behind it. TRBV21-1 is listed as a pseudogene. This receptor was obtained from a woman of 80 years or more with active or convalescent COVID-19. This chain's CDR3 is CASSRRQGRNTEAFF. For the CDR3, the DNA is TGTGCCAGCAGCAGACGACAGGGTAGGAACACTGAAGCTTTCTTT.